What follows are 13 T cell receptor beta chains derived from one specimen sequenced in a study of blood T cell repertoires in COVID-19. The method was immunoSEQ multiplex PCR; TCRdb's version includes in-frame clones alone and lacks a portion of them. The sample has 140,000 or so clones, roughly nine tenths seen once. The sample was peripheral blood. All receptors come from a human donor with COVID-19, enrolled during active disease. The donor label of this sample is uncertain.

The DNA for the CDR3 is TGTGCCAGCAGTTCCAGCGGGGAACACAATGAGCAGTTCTTC. It specifies CASSSSGEHNEQFF. The chain carries TRBV6-2 or TRBV6-3 and TRBJ2-1, with 7 bases matching TRBD2. Germline loops: CDR1 MNHEY, CDR2 SVGEGT. The CDR3 covers 14 residues. Trimming cost V 4 bases and J 5 bases; bases outside gene matches: 5.

The chain carries TRBV28 and TRBJ2-7; 7 bases fit TRBD2. V shed 4 bases and J 3 bases; nucleotides not matched to a gene: 9. The CDR3 runs to 15 residues. Germline lookup yields CDR1 MDHEN and CDR2 SYDVKM. CDR3 DNA sequence: TGTGCCAGCAGTTCAGTGGGAGGGAGGTTCTACGAGCAGTACTTC. Translated: CASSSVGGRFYEQYF.

J is TRBJ1-2 and V is TRBV18; a possible D gene is TRBD1 (6 bases). The V gene's germline CDR1 is KGHSH and CDR2 LQKENI. The CDR3 length is 15 residues. Trimming cost V 5 bases and J 8 bases, with 21 bases left between them. This CDR3 is CASSTRQAPREGYTF. Written as DNA, the CDR3 is TGTGCCAGCTCAACTCGACAGGCGCCAAGGGAAGGCTACACCTTC.

The chain links TRBV27 to TRBJ2-7; D uncertain. Germline CDR1 is MNHEY and CDR2 is SMNVEV (reference sequence). Trimming took off 5 bases at V and 2 bases at J, with 13 bases between the two ends. The CDR3 length is 14 residues. CDR3 amino acids: CASSIGPIAYEQYF. The CDR3 bases are TGTGCCAGCAGTATCGGTCCGATCGCCTACGAGCAGTACTTC.

This chain connects TRBV9 to TRBJ2-7; a weak D match, TRBD2 (6 bases). The CDR3 covers 14 residues. From germline, CDR1 is SGDLS and CDR2 YYNGEE. Trimming shortened V by 0 bases and J by 2 bases, and 9 bases separated the two germline ends. CDR3 sequence reads: CASSVGGDPYEQYF. CDR3 nucleotides: TGTGCCAGCAGCGTAGGGGGGGATCCCTACGAGCAGTACTTC.

The chain joins TRBV25-1 to TRBJ2-2, with 8 bases aligning to TRBD1. Per germline, CDR1 MGHDK and CDR2 SYGVNS. This CDR3 is built from 14 residues. The V segment lost 5 bases and the J segment 1 base; nucleotides outside the gene matches: 0. The CDR3 coding sequence is TGTGCCAGCAGTACAGGGGGGAACACCGGGGAGCTGTTTTTT. This sequence encodes CASSTGGNTGELFF.

The chain joins TRBV4-1 to TRBJ2-1; 10 nucleotides match TRBD2. CDR3 length: 15 amino acids. V dropped 3 bases and J dropped 5; count of bases not matched to a gene: 4. CDR1 and CDR2 from the germline V gene are MGHRA and YSYEKL. The CDR3 sequence: CASSHIAGGDNEQFF. The CDR3 nucleotides are TGCGCCAGCAGCCATATAGCGGGGGGAGACAATGAGCAGTTCTTC.

The J gene is TRBJ1-5, the V gene TRBV3-1 (or the pseudogene TRBV3-2), with D possibly TRBD1 on 6 matching bases. Germline V lookup: CDR1 LGHDT, CDR2 YNNKEL (reference sequence). This CDR3 comprises 15 residues. The V and J ends lost 1 base and 7 bases respectively, with 14 bases between them. CDR3 DNA sequence: TGTGCCAGCAGCCAAGGGTGGAGGGGGGGCCAGCCCCAGCATTTT. Translated: CASSQGWRGGQPQHF.

The rearrangement joins TRBV7-9 to TRBJ1-6, with a weak D call TRBD1 (6 bases). CDR3 size: 13 residues. V gave up 3 bases and J gave up 8 bases, with 8 bases separating them. Germline loops: CDR1 SEHNR, CDR2 FQNEAQ (reference sequence). As DNA, the CDR3 is TGTGCCAGCAGCTTTGGGGGCCATTCACCCCTCCACTTT. It specifies CASSFGGHSPLHF.

This clone has only one observation. The chain combines TRBV7-9 with TRBJ1-2; 7 bases are a match to TRBD1. The CDR3 spans 14 residues. The V gene end was trimmed by 4 bases and the J gene end by 7 bases; junction bases not matched to a gene: 9. Germline V gene sequence: CDR1 SEHNR, CDR2 FQNEAQ (reference sequence). DNA for the CDR3: TGTGCCAGCAGCTCGGGGCAGGGGGGATCTGGCTACACCTTC. Protein sequence: CASSSGQGGSGYTF.

J is TRBJ1-6 and V is TRBV5-1; 7 nucleotides match TRBD1. The ends lost 3 bases at V and 5 bases at J; junction bases unmatched: 5. The germline V gene encodes CDR1 SGHRS and CDR2 YFSETQ. The CDR3 covers 15 residues. The chain's CDR3 is CASSSSGTDNSPLHF. DNA for the CDR3: TGCGCCAGCAGCTCGTCCGGGACAGATAATTCACCCCTCCACTTT.

V gene TRBV6-5 combines with J gene TRBJ2-7, with 9 positions matching TRBD1. The CDR3 consists of 13 residues. Trimming removed 8 bases from V and 9 bases from J; junction bases left unmatched: 11. Per germline, CDR1 MNHEY and CDR2 SVGAGI. CDR3 nucleotide sequence: TGTGCCAGCTTGGAGGGGGACAGGGACGTGCAGTACTTC. Translated, it gives CASLEGDRDVQYF.

This clone was counted only a few times. The rearrangement links TRBV10-3 to TRBJ1-1; D possibly corresponds to TRBD1 (6 bases). The CDR3 is 15 amino acids. Per germline, CDR1 ENHRY and CDR2 SYGVKD. The V end lost 6 bases, the J end lost 0 bases, and 14 bases lay between the germline ends. The CDR3 DNA is TGTGCCATCAGGGGCCAGGGGTCGATGAACACTGAAGCTTTCTTT. Protein product: CAIRGQGSMNTEAFF.